A selection of T cell receptor beta chains follows, all from one sample in a study of patients and donors after allogeneic stem cell transplantation. Using its own MiXCR run on the RT-PCR reads, TCRdb lists one record per CDR3 protein. The sample lists around 150,000 distinct CDR3 sequences; 25% to 35% were seen once. The sample comprised blood, either unsorted or a sorted T cell fraction (not recorded which). Receptors originate from a human donor who was either an allogeneic HSCT recipient or a stem cell or donor lymphocyte infusion donor (not recorded which). It is not recorded whose cells these are; they may come from a transplant donor. The CDR3 runs from the conserved cysteine through the conserved F or W. Each record gives: V gene, CDR3 protein.

>TRBV6-2/TRBV6-3
CASSDSTQYF
>TRBV15
CATSTGADQPQHF
>TRBV4-3
CASSQERKTWDTQYF
>TRBV10-3
CAISRQGADTGELFF
>TRBV12-3/TRBV12-4
CASSPLTGGTEAFF
>TRBV7-9
CASSYPGLAYNNEQFF
>TRBV4-2
CASSHPWDGKETQYF
>TRBV5-1
CASSSRRPGQLATNEKLFF
>TRBV29-1
CSVSGTGFSLNYGYTF
>TRBV11-2
CASSFGRNYGYTF
>TRBV5-1
CASSLATSPENEQFF
>TRBV5-1
CASSPWTGKMNTEAFF
>TRBV7-9
CASSQSTPSGYTGELFF
>TRBV5-1
CASSSGLLRVPRSNQPQHF
>TRBV7-7
CASSLDGRGDTQYF
>TRBV29-1
CSVDLLQGAPGEQYF
>TRBV12-3/TRBV12-4
CASSWRRELFF
>TRBV5-6
CASSFGTGTLETQYF
>TRBV20-1
CSARDRQGAGEAFF
>TRBV12-3/TRBV12-4
CASSFAAETQYF
>TRBV27
CASSPPGDEQFF
>TRBV27
CASSIPSGLAVYEQFF
>TRBV5-1
CASSLAGGRSYNEQFF
>TRBV5-1
CASRDTTDTQYF
>TRBV10-3
CATSDRGWTMSNNEQFF
>TRBV13
CASRLGGSWQETQYF
>TRBV5-1
CASSLVEAGQPQHF
>TRBV6-2/TRBV6-3
CASRWTSGETQYF
>TRBV20-1
CSARDLQGNTYEQYF
>TRBV25-1
CASRDQGARETQYF